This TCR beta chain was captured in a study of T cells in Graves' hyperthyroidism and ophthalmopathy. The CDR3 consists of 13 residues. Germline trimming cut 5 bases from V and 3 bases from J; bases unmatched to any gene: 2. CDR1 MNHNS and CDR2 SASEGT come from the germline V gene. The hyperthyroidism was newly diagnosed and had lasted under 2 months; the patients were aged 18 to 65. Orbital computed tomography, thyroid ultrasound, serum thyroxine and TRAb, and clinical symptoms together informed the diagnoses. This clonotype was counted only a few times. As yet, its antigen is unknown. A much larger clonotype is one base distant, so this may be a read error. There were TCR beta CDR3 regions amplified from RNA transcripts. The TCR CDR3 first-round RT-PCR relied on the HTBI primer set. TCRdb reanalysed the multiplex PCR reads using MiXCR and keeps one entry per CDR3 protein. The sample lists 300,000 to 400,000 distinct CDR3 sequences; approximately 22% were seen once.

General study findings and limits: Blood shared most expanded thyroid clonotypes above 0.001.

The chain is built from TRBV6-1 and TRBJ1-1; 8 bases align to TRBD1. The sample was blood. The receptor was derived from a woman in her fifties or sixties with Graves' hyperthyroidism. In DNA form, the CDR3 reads TGTGCCAGCAGTAACAGGGGGGACACTGAAGCTTTCTTT. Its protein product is CASSNRGDTEAFF.